This TCR beta chain was captured in a study of T cell responses to AZD1222 COVID-19 vaccine. The method was immunoSEQ multiplex PCR; TCRdb's version includes in-frame clones alone and lacks a portion of them. This table holds fewer than 100,000 clones, about nine tenths found once. Study-level points and caveats: Vaccination with two AZD1222 doses was followed by a rise in Spike-specific TCR breadth and depth. Baseline serology detected seropositivity in only five or six AZD1222 recipients.

The V and J ends lost 8 bases and 0 bases respectively, with 10 bases between them. Germline V gives CDR1 LGHNT, CDR2 FRNRAP. This CDR3 is built from 13 residues. Details on this clone: Its antigen is unknown.

The receptor comes from an adult who received the AZD1222 COVID-19 vaccine. Sequencing was performed on peripheral blood, taken 28 days after the second AZD1222 dose. The chain uses TRBV12-5 and TRBJ1-1; D gene unclear. The CDR3 spells CASRSVMNTEAFF. CDR3 sequence (DNA): TGTGCTAGTCGTTCTGTCATGAACACTGAAGCTTTCTTT.